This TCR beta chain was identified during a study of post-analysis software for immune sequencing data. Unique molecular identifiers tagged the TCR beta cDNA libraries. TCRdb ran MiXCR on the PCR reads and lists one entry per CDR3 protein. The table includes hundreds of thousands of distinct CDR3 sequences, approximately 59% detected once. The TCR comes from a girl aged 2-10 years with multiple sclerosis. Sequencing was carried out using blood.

In nucleotides, the CDR3 is TGTGCCACCAGTGCCCGGGAGGGGAGGCGTGAGCAGTTCTTC. Translated: CATSAREGRREQFF. The chain employs TRBV24-1 and TRBJ2-1; TRBD2 agrees at 8 bases. J gave up 9 bases and V 5 bases, and 8 bases lay outside the gene matches. CDR3 length: 14 residues. Germline CDR1 is KGHDR and CDR2 is SFDVKD.